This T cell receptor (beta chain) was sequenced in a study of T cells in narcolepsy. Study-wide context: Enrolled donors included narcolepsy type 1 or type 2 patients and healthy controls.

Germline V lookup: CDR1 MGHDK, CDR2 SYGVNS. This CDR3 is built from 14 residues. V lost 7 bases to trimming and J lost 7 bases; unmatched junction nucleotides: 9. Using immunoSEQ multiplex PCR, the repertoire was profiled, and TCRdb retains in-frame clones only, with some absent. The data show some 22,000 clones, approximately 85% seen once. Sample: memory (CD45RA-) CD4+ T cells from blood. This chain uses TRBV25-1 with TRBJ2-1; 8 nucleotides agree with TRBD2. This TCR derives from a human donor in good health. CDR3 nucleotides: TGTGCCAGCAAAACTAGCGGACCTTGGAATGAGCAGTTCTTC. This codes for CASKTSGPWNEQFF. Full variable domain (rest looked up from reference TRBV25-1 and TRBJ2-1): EADIYQTPRYLVIGTGKKITLECSQTMGHDKMYWYQQDPGMELHLIHYSYGVNSTEKGDLSSESTVSRIRTEHFPLTLESARPSHTSQYLCASKTSGPWNEQFFGPGTRLTVL.